What follows describes a single TCR beta chain. V lost 2 bases to trimming and J lost 3 bases, with 5 bases between them. The CDR3 loop spans 11 amino acids. Germline V gives CDR1 GTSNPN, CDR2 SVGIG (reference sequence). The entry originates in a study of technical replicates of blood from several donors. The data were produced by immunoSEQ multiplex PCR, yet TCRdb's version contains in-frame clones alone and is incomplete. The data show about 62,000 clones, with 80% to 90% seen just once and about 5% held by the top ten. The J gene is TRBJ2-7, the V gene TRBV30, with D unresolved. Material for sequencing was PBMCs. This receptor was obtained from a human donor in good health. Some clones in this sample may be carry-over from other donors' samples. CDR3 DNA: TGTGCCTGGAGTCCGCGCTACGAGCAGTACTTC. Protein product: CAWSPRYEQYF. The whole variable domain, remainder taken from reference TRBV30 and TRBJ2-7, is SQTIHQWPATLVQPVGSPLSLECTVEGTSNPNLYWYRQAAGRGLQLLFYSVGIGQISSEVPQNLSASRPQDRQFILSSKKLLLSDSGFYLCAWSPRYEQYFGPGTRLTVT.